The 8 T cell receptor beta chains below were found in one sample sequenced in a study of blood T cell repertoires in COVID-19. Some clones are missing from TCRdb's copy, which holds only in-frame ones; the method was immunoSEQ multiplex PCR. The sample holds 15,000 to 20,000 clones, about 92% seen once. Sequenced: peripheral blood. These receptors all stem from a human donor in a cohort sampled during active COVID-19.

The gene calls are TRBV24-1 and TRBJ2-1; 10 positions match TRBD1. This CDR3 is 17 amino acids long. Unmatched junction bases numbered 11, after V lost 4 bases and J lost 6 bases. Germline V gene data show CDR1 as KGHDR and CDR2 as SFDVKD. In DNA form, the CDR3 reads TGTGCCACCAGTGAACCAACCGGGACAGGGGTCGGCAATGAGCAGTTCTTC. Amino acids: CATSEPTGTGVGNEQFF.

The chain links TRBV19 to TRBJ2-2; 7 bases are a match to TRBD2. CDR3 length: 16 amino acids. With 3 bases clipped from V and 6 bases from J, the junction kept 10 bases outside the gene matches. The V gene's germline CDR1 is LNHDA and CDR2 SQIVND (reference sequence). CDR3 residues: CASSIGGRGAPGELFF. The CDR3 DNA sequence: TGTGCCAGTAGTATCGGTGGGAGGGGCGCCCCCGGGGAGCTGTTTTTT.

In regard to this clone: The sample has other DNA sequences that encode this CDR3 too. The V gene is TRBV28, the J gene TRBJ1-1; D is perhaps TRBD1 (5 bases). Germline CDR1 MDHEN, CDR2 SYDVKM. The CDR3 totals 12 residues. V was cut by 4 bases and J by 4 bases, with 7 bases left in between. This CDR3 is CASSSRVTEAFF. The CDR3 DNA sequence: TGTGCCAGCAGTTCCAGGGTCACTGAAGCTTTCTTT.

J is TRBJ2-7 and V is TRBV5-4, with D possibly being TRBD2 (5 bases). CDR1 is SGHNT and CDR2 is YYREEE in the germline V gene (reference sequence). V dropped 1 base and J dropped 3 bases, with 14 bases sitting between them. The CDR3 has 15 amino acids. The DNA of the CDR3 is TGTGCCAGCAGCTTGCTCGGCGAGGCGGGCTACGAGCAGTACTTC. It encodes CASSLLGEAGYEQYF.

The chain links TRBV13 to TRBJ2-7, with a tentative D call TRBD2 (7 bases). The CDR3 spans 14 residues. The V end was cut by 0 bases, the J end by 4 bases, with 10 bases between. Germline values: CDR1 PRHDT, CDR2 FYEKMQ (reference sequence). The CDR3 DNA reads TGTGCCAGCAGCTTAGGGCGGGGGCCTTACGAGCAGTACTTC. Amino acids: CASSLGRGPYEQYF.

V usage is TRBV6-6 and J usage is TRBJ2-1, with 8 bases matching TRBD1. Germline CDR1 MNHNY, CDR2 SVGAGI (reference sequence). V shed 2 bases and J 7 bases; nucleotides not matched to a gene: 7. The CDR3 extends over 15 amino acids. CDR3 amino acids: CASSYRIRTGNEQFF. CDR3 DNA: TGTGCCAGCAGTTACCGGATTAGGACAGGGAATGAGCAGTTCTTC.

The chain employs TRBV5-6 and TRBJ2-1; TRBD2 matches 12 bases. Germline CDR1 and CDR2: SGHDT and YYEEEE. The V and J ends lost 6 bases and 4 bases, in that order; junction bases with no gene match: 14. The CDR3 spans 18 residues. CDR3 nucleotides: TGTGCCAGCATCTCACTCCTAGCGGGGGGGTTCCCTTACAATGAGCAGTTCTTC. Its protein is CASISLLAGGFPYNEQFF.

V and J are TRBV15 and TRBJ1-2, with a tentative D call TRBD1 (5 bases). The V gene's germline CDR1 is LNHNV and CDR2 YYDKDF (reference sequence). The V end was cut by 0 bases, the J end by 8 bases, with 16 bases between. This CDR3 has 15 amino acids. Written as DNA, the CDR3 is TGTGCCACCAGCAGAGATAAGGGACTTGAGGGAGGCTACACCTTC. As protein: CATSRDKGLEGGYTF.